This record concerns one T cell receptor (beta chain) sequence. After removal of 5 bases from V and 2 bases from J, the junction contained 6 bases not matched to a gene. The CDR3 consists of 14 residues. Germline V gives CDR1 DFQATT, CDR2 SNEGSKA (reference sequence). The record originates from a study of metastatic and nonmetastatic thyroid tumors. Treatment of any kind had been given to no patient before thyroid surgery. Using MiXCR, TCRdb re-called clones from the PCR reads. The table shows thousands of clones, with approximately 33% occurring only once. The TCR was taken from a female donor with papillary thyroid cancer or a benign thyroid nodule (not recorded which). Some clones in this sample may be carry-over from other donors' samples. The chain links TRBV20-1 to TRBJ2-3, with 8 bases fitting TRBD1. Specimen: tumor tissue. CDR3 nucleotides: TGCAGTGCTCCCAAGGACAGGGTCACAGATACGCAGTATTTT. It specifies CSAPKDRVTDTQYF.